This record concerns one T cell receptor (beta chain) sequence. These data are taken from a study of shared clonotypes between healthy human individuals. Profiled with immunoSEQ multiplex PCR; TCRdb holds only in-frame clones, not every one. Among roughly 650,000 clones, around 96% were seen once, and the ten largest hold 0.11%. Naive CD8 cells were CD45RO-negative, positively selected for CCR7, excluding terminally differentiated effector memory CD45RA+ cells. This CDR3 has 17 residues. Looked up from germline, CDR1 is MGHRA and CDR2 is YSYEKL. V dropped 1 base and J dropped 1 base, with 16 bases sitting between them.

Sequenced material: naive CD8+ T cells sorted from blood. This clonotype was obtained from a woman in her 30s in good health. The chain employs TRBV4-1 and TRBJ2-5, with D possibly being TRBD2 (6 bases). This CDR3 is CASSQGPYSGLQETQYF. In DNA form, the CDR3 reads TGCGCCAGCAGCCAAGGCCCCTATAGCGGTCTCCAAGAGACCCAGTACTTC.